These T cell receptor beta chains were read from a single sample in a study of blood T cells in healthy people across ages. TCRdb independently ran MiXCR on the 5' RACE reads; one entry per CDR3 protein. The repertoire holds over 1,500,000 distinct CDR3 sequences, with roughly 50% as singletons. Sequencing was done on a sample of blood. The receptors shown here come from a woman aged 40-49 years in good health. Each CDR3 is given with its conserved first and last residue. Fields, in order: V gene, J gene, D gene, clone size, CDR3 protein, CDR3 DNA. The D gene is left open where the match is weak. Part of the rows lack a size; the others show once, few, many or a class for expanded clones.

>TRBV11-2|TRBJ2-3|.|few
CASSLDAGDTQYF
TGTGCCAGCAGCTTAGACGCGGGGGATACGCAGTATTTT
>TRBV6-5|TRBJ2-5|.|.
CASRSYEETQYF
TGTGCCAGCAGAAGTTACGAAGAGACCCAGTACTTC
>TRBV12-3/TRBV12-4|TRBJ2-1|.|few
CASSFRKSSVDEQFF
TGTGCCAGCAGTTTCCGGAAGTCGAGTGTGGATGAGCAGTTCTTC
>TRBV20-1|TRBJ2-1|TRBD1|few
CSARRTGPSNNEQFF
TGCAGTGCTCGACGGACAGGACCATCAAACAATGAGCAGTTCTTC
>TRBV6-2/TRBV6-3|TRBJ2-7|TRBD2|few
CASSYSAGVSYEQYF
TGTGCCAGCAGTTACTCGGCGGGGGTCTCGTACGAGCAGTACTTC
>TRBV6-1|TRBJ2-2|TRBD1|.
CASTVAGQGPSTGELFF
TGTGCCAGCACCGTTGCCGGACAGGGGCCGAGCACCGGGGAGCTGTTTTTT
>TRBV9|TRBJ2-2|TRBD2|once
CASSVAPFGGGDTGELFF
TGTGCCAGCAGCGTGGCCCCCTTTGGGGGGGGTGACACCGGGGAGCTGTTTTTT
>TRBV15|TRBJ2-7|.|.
CATSREAGNFGEQYF
TGTGCCACCAGCAGAGAGGCAGGGAACTTTGGCGAGCAGTACTTC
>TRBV20-1|TRBJ2-3|TRBD2|.
CSAKGLAANTDTQYF
TGCAGTGCTAAGGGACTAGCGGCCAACACAGATACGCAGTATTTT
>TRBV5-1|TRBJ2-4|TRBD2|.
CASSLGGTSGTKNIQYF
TGCGCCAGCAGCTTGGGTGGGACTAGCGGGACGAAAAACATTCAGTACTTC
>TRBV9|TRBJ1-6|.|.
CASSVTTVNSPLHF
TGTGCCAGCAGCGTAACGACAGTTAATTCACCCCTCCACTTT
>TRBV20-1|TRBJ2-1|.|once
CSALKDHNEQFF
TGCAGTGCTCTCAAGGACCACAATGAGCAGTTCTTC
>TRBV7-3|TRBJ1-5|.|once
CASSLQTGTPKESQHF
TGTGCCAGCAGCCTTCAAACCGGGACCCCCAAGGAGTCCCAGCATTTT
>TRBV5-1|TRBJ2-3|.|once
CASSNTGSTDTQYF
TGCGCCAGCAGCAATACAGGGAGCACAGATACGCAGTATTTT
>TRBV12-3/TRBV12-4|TRBJ1-2|TRBD1|few
CASSFFGTGGADYGYTF
TGTGCCAGCAGTTTTTTTGGGACAGGGGGCGCTGACTATGGCTACACCTTC
>TRBV20-1|TRBJ1-6|TRBD1|few
CSAGQGRNSPLHF
TGCAGTGCTGGACAGGGACGTAATTCACCCCTCCACTTT
>TRBV7-9|TRBJ1-1|.|.
CASSLVGGSGTEAFF
TGTGCCAGCAGCTTAGTCGGGGGGTCGGGCACTGAAGCTTTCTTT
>TRBV5-5|TRBJ2-1|.|few
CASSFRLEHYNEQFF
TGTGCCAGCAGCTTCCGGCTAGAACACTACAATGAGCAGTTCTTC
>TRBV20-1|TRBJ1-6|TRBD1|.
CSARGSGGSLNSPLHF
TGCAGTGCTAGAGGATCAGGGGGGTCCCTTAATTCACCCCTCCACTTT
>TRBV15|TRBJ2-3|TRBD2|few
CATSRDFRSGGTDTQYF
TGTGCCACCAGCAGAGATTTTCGTAGCGGGGGGACAGATACGCAGTATTTT
>TRBV28|TRBJ2-1|TRBD2|few
CASSFRVSGGAMYEQFF
TGTGCCAGCAGTTTCCGGGTCAGCGGGGGGGCCATGTATGAGCAGTTCTTC
>TRBV27|TRBJ2-5|.|few
CASSSQGTLQETQYF
TGTGCCAGCAGTTCTCAGGGGACCCTCCAAGAGACCCAGTACTTC
>TRBV18|TRBJ2-1|TRBD2|.
CASSPLAGGQNEQFF
TGTGCCAGCTCACCTCTGGCGGGGGGGCAGAATGAGCAGTTCTTC
>TRBV24-1|TRBJ1-2|.|.
CATSDSYYGYTF
TGTGCCACCAGTGATTCCTACTATGGCTACACCTTC
>TRBV10-3|TRBJ2-1|TRBD1|few
CAISDPPGTGVNEQFF
TGTGCCATCAGTGACCCGCCCGGGACAGGGGTGAATGAGCAGTTCTTC
>TRBV4-1|TRBJ1-2|.|.
CASSQVSDSNYGYTF
TGCGCCAGCAGCCAAGTCTCGGACAGTAACTATGGCTACACCTTC
>TRBV4-3|TRBJ1-5|.|.
CASSKDRGADQPQHF
TGCGCCAGCAGCAAAGATCGGGGGGCAGATCAGCCCCAGCATTTT
>TRBV28|TRBJ1-2|.|.
CASSLRGPPYGYTF
TGTGCCAGCAGTCTGAGAGGGCCTCCTTATGGCTACACCTTC
>TRBV20-1|TRBJ2-5|.|.
CSARGLRGAQETQYF
TGCAGTGCTAGAGGTCTACGGGGGGCACAAGAGACCCAGTACTTC
>TRBV6-2/TRBV6-3|TRBJ2-5|TRBD2|.
CASRRGSPETQYF
TGTGCCAGCAGGCGGGGGAGTCCAGAGACCCAGTACTTC
>TRBV7-2|TRBJ1-2|TRBD1|few
CASSFSGQGTGGYTF
TGTGCCAGCAGCTTTTCGGGACAGGGAACCGGTGGCTACACCTTC
>TRBV29-1|TRBJ2-4|.|.
CSASRGGRARNIQYF
TGCAGCGCCTCACGGGGTGGTCGAGCCAGAAACATTCAGTACTTC
>TRBV7-9|TRBJ2-4|.|.
CASSMGPENIQYF
TGTGCCAGCAGCATGGGACCAGAAAACATTCAGTACTTC
>TRBV28|TRBJ1-5|.|.
CASRSPGENQPQHF
TGTGCCAGCCGTTCCCCGGGAGAGAATCAGCCCCAGCATTTT
>TRBV7-2|TRBJ1-1|TRBD1|.
CASSLMGVTGANTEAFF
TGTGCCAGCAGCTTAATGGGGGTTACAGGGGCGAACACTGAAGCTTTCTTT